A single sample gave rise to the 30 T cell receptor beta chains below, sequenced in a study of CD8+CD57+ T cells in acquired aplastic anemia. Both TCR beta VDJ combination and CDR3 sequence profiling were carried out. Genomic DNA was the template for this profiling. TCRdb reprocessed the reads with MiXCR, giving one entry per CDR3 protein. The repertoire holds a few hundred thousand distinct CDR3 sequences, with roughly a third as singletons. An expansion of CD8+CD57+ cells by flow cytometry had been shown in patients chosen for sequencing. The sequenced material came from sorted CD4+, CD8+, or CD8+CD57+ T cells (not recorded which) from PBMCs. Every receptor here comes from a human donor with aplastic anemia.

This clonotype turned up a few times. The V call is TRBV5-6, the J call TRBJ2-5, with a possible D match to TRBD1 (5 bases). There are 13 residues in the CDR3. V was shortened by 3 bases and J by 3 bases, with 9 bases between the two germline ends. Germline CDR1 is SGHDT and CDR2 is YYEEEE. The CDR3 DNA sequence: TGTGCCAGCAGCTCGGACAACAAAGAGACCCAGTACTTC. This sequence encodes CASSSDNKETQYF.

The V call is TRBV20-1, the J call TRBJ2-7, with TRBD2 identical over 9 bases. V gave up 3 bases and J gave up 6 bases; unmatched junction bases: 12. CDR3 length: 15 amino acids. CDR1 DFQATT and CDR2 SNEGSKA come from the germline V gene (reference sequence). The CDR3: CSASPPAAGGIEQYF. The DNA for the CDR3 is TGCAGTGCTAGCCCCCCGGCGGCGGGGGGGATCGAGCAGTACTTC.

The V and J genes are TRBV6-1 and TRBJ2-5; 7 bases fit TRBD1. CDR1 MNHNS and CDR2 SASEGT come from the germline V gene. J was trimmed by 5 bases and V by 6 bases; bases with no gene match: 9. The CDR3 is made up of 14 amino acids. In DNA form, the CDR3 reads TGTGCCAGCAGGCCGACAGGGATGGGGGAGACCCAGTACTTC. Protein product: CASRPTGMGETQYF.

This clonotype was counted only a few times. Being one base from a much bigger clone, this may be a read error. V gene TRBV15 combines with J gene TRBJ2-2; D not resolved. CDR1 is LNHNV, CDR2 YYDKDF, per germline (reference sequence). The ends were cut back, 2 bases at V and 6 bases at J, with 13 bases in the middle. The CDR3 runs 15 residues. CDR3 DNA sequence: TGTGCCACCAGCAGAACCGGACGAAACGCCGGGGAGCTGTTTTTT. Translating it yields CATSRTGRNAGELFF.

The chain is built from TRBV7-8 and TRBJ1-2; D not certain. CDR3 length: 15 residues. V lost 2 bases to trimming and J lost 3 bases, with 13 bases between them. Germline V lookup: CDR1 SGHVS, CDR2 FQNEAQ. The CDR3 nucleotides read TGTGCCAGCAGCTTATTTATCAGAGAACACTATGGCTACACCTTC. Translating gives CASSLFIREHYGYTF. The whole variable domain, filled in from reference TRBV7-8 and TRBJ1-2, reads GAGVSQSPRYKVAKRGQDVALRCDPISGHVSLFWYQQALGQGPEFLTYFQNEAQLDKSGLPSDRFFAERPEGSVSTLKIQRTQQEDSAVYLCASSLFIREHYGYTFGSGTRLTVV.

CDR3 sequence: CASSERVAGGSSHEQYF. CDR3 nucleotide sequence: TGTGCCAGCAGTGAAAGGGTAGCGGGCGGGAGTTCTCACGAGCAGTACTTC. This chain connects TRBV2 to TRBJ2-7; 7 bases fit TRBD2. This CDR3 has 17 residues. Germline assignment: CDR1 SNHLY and CDR2 FYNNEI. V was clipped by 2 bases and J by 5 bases; unmatched bases: 15.

Concerning this clonotype: The junction departs from germline at one end; a sequencing error may be responsible. V gene TRBV11-2 combines with J gene TRBJ2-3; D may be TRBD1 or TRBD2 (5 bases each). Looked up from germline, CDR1 is SGHAT and CDR2 is FQNNGV. The CDR3 is 15 residues long. The CDR3 nucleotides are TGTGCCAGCAGCCCCGTTGGGGGACCCACAGGTACGCAGTATTTT. Translating it yields CASSPVGGPTGTQYF.

This clonotype was picked up one time. CDR3 in DNA: TGCAGTGCTAGAGATCGTGCGGGAGCTTACAATGAGCAGTTCTTC. It encodes CSARDRAGAYNEQFF. The chain has TRBV20-1 and TRBJ2-1; 7 nucleotides align to TRBD2. The CDR3 spans 15 residues. The trim removed 0 bases at V and 4 bases at J, leaving 6 bases unmatched. Germline loops: CDR1 DFQATT, CDR2 SNEGSKA (reference sequence).

The chain carries TRBV12-3 or TRBV12-4 and TRBJ1-5; TRBD1 aligns across 8 bases. V was pared by 3 bases and J by 0 bases, with 13 bases of the junction left unmatched. This CDR3 is built from 19 residues. The CDR3 loop reads CASSLYSRGLPYSNQPQHF. The CDR3 DNA is TGTGCCAGCAGTTTGTATTCCAGGGGGCTCCCGTATAGCAATCAGCCCCAGCATTTT.

The chain is built from TRBV9 and TRBJ2-5; D perhaps matches TRBD2 (6 bases). The CDR3 extends over 13 amino acids. Germline CDR1 SGDLS, CDR2 YYNGEE. The V end lost 5 bases, the J end lost 3 bases, and 11 bases lay between the germline ends. CDR3 region: CASRGTSEETQYF. The CDR3 DNA reads as TGTGCCAGCAGAGGGACTTCCGAAGAGACCCAGTACTTC.

This clonotype has only a few counts. This chain connects TRBV7-2 to TRBJ1-6, with D unresolved. CDR3 length: 9 amino acids. Germline V gene sequence: CDR1 SGHTA, CDR2 FQGNSA. The germline V and J ends were trimmed by 5 bases and 18 bases, with 8 bases remaining between them. CDR3 nucleotides: TGTGCCAGCAGCCCAACCCGCCACTTT. Translated: CASSPTRHF.

The chain combines TRBV7-2 with TRBJ1-4; TRBD1 might be the D (5 bases). CDR1 SGHTA and CDR2 FQGNSA come from the germline V gene. The CDR3 loop spans 14 amino acids. Trimming removed 3 bases from V and 8 bases from J, with 13 bases in between. The CDR3 coding sequence is TGTGCCAGCAGCTTTTCGCAGGGAGGGGAAAAACTGTTTTTT. This encodes CASSFSQGGEKLFF.

In regard to this clonotype: A much larger clone sits a single nucleotide away, making a read error possible. The J gene is TRBJ1-2, the V gene TRBV7-6; no clear D. V shed 2 bases and J shed 3 bases, with 13 bases lying between them. Germline V lookup: CDR1 SGHVS, CDR2 FNYEAQ. There are 15 residues in the CDR3. In DNA form, the CDR3 reads TGTGCCAGCAGCTTACTGAACACAGCTGACTATGGCTACACCTTC. Translating it yields CASSLLNTADYGYTF. The full variable domain, rest sourced from reference TRBV7-6 and TRBJ1-2, is GAGVSQSPRYKVTKRGQDVALRCDPISGHVSLYWYRQALGQGPEFLTYFNYEAQQDKSGLPNDRFSAERPEGSISTLTIQRTEQRDSAMYRCASSLLNTADYGYTFGSGTRLTVV.

This clonotype was detected a few times. The CDR3 sequence: CASSLGSGGLNTEAFF. The CDR3 region has the DNA TGCGCCAGCAGCTTGGGTTCAGGGGGCCTGAACACTGAAGCTTTCTTT. This rearrangement joins TRBV5-1 to TRBJ1-1, with 8 bases lining up with TRBD1. CDR3 length: 16 residues. CDR1 is SGHRS and CDR2 is YFSETQ in the germline V gene. V trimming: 0 bases; J trimming: 0 bases; junction bases outside the gene matches: 4.

This clonotype has at least ten counts. The chain couples TRBV10-1 to TRBJ1-1; no reliable D call. Germline V gene lookup returns CDR1 WNHNN and CDR2 SYGVQD (reference sequence). V lost 8 bases, J lost 1 base, and 17 bases lay in between. The CDR3 is 15 amino acids. CDR3: CASRLCFGENTEAFF. CDR3 nucleotides: TGCGCCAGCCGTCTCTGCTTCGGAGAGAACACTGAAGCTTTCTTT.

A word on this clonotype: This may be a read error: a much more frequent sequence differs by one nucleotide. V usage is TRBV9 and J usage is TRBJ2-7; weak D call: TRBD2 (5 bases). Per germline, CDR1 SGDLS and CDR2 YYNGEE. CDR3 length equals 14 residues. The CDR3 nucleotides are TGTGCCAGCAGCGTAGGAGGGTTGACCTACGAGCGGTACTTC. This gives the protein CASSVGGLTYERYF.

Points on this clonotype: It may be a read error: a sequence one base away is much more abundant. The V and J genes are TRBV5-1 and TRBJ2-7; D gene uncertain. This CDR3 contains 12 residues. Germline V gene data show CDR1 as SGHRS and CDR2 as YFSETQ. CDR3 residues: CASSSGRDEQCF. The CDR3 nucleotides are TGCGCCAGCAGCTCCGGGCGTGACGAGCAGTGCTTC.

This clonotype was recorded at least ten times. The V gene is TRBV25-1, the J gene TRBJ1-5; D not resolved. Germline V gene sequence: CDR1 MGHDK, CDR2 SYGVNS. V shed 4 bases and J shed 6 bases, with 7 bases lying between them. CDR3 size: 12 residues. The DNA of the CDR3 is TGTGCCAGCAGTGTTGGAAGTCAGCCCCAGCATTTT. Its protein product is CASSVGSQPQHF.

The J gene is TRBJ2-7, the V gene TRBV2; D possibly matches TRBD1 or TRBD2 (5 bases each). V lost 5 bases to trimming and J lost 2 bases, with 16 bases between them. The CDR3 is 15 residues long. The germline gives CDR1 SNHLY, CDR2 FYNNEI. For the CDR3, the DNA is TGTGCCAGCAGTTATACTTCCGGGGCCCCCTACGAGCAGTACTTC. Protein product: CASSYTSGAPYEQYF.

The CDR3 here is CASSSRTSGVGTDTQYF. As DNA, the CDR3 is TGTGCCAGCAGTTCAAGGACTAGCGGGGTCGGTACAGATACGCAGTATTTT. V usage is TRBV12-3 or TRBV12-4 and J usage is TRBJ2-3; TRBD2 matches 12 bases. This CDR3 has 17 residues. V was pared by 4 bases and J by 3 bases, with 8 bases of the junction left unmatched.

The chain carries TRBV9 and TRBJ1-4, with D perhaps TRBD1 (5 bases). V was pared by 6 bases and J by 15 bases, with 18 bases between. Germline CDR1 SGDLS, CDR2 YYNGEE. This CDR3 contains 12 residues. This CDR3 reads CASTGGEGRMFF. The CDR3 DNA reads TGTGCCAGCACCGGGGGGGAAGGGAGGATGTTTTTT.

This clonotype came up many times. The chain is built from TRBV12-3 or TRBV12-4 and TRBJ1-5; D gene uncertain. V lost 3 bases to trimming and J lost 3 bases, with 15 bases between them. CDR3 length: 16 residues. The CDR3 loop reads CASSFSSAPLNQPQHF. The CDR3 DNA is TGTGCCAGCAGTTTCTCGTCAGCCCCCCTCAATCAGCCCCAGCATTTT.

This clonotype was seen repeatedly, ten times or more. In DNA form, the CDR3 reads TGTGCCAGCAGCTTAGTGGGGGTTCAAGAGACCCAGTACTTC. The encoded protein is CASSLVGVQETQYF. The J gene is TRBJ2-5, the V gene TRBV7-2, with D tentatively TRBD1 or TRBD2 (5 bases each). Between the trimmed V and J ends, which lost 1 base and 2 bases, there was a span of 8 bases. The CDR3 is 14 residues long. Germline V CDR1 and CDR2: SGHTA, FQGNSA.

There are a few counts of this clonotype. The chain is built from TRBV14 and TRBJ2-2; either TRBD1 or TRBD2 may fit D (5 bases each). V lost 1 base and J 4 bases, leaving 7 bases between the germline ends. This CDR3 is 14 amino acids long. Germline CDR1 reads SGHDN; CDR2 reads FVKESK. CDR3 residues: CASSQVGGTGELFF. CDR3 nucleotides: TGTGCCAGCAGCCAAGTTGGGGGCACCGGGGAGCTGTTTTTT.

There are many counts of this clonotype. CDR3 in amino acids: CASSPGTGYNEQFF. CDR3 DNA: TGCGCCAGCAGCCCCGGGACAGGATACAATGAGCAGTTCTTC. The chain employs TRBV5-1 and TRBJ2-1; 8 bases line up with TRBD1. The trim removed 4 bases at V and 4 bases at J, leaving 4 bases unmatched. This CDR3 contains 14 residues. The germline CDR1 and CDR2 sequences are SGHRS and YFSETQ.

This clonotype was detected many times. This sequence joins TRBV20-1 and TRBJ2-3, with 7 bases matching TRBD1. The CDR3 is 15 residues long. In germline, CDR1 is DFQATT, CDR2 SNEGSKA (reference sequence). The ends lost 5 bases at V and 0 bases at J; junction bases unmatched: 8. The CDR3 sequence: CSAHRGGTSTDTQYF. DNA for the CDR3: TGCAGTGCTCACCGAGGGGGCACCAGCACAGATACGCAGTATTTT.

This clonotype was observed a few times. Just one base apart from a much larger clone, this may be a read error. The chain couples TRBV10-3 to TRBJ2-5, with 9 bases fitting TRBD1. CDR1 is ENHRY, CDR2 SYGVKD, per germline. This CDR3 has 15 residues. The CDR3 here is CAISKDRGYQEAQYF. CDR3 DNA sequence: TGTGCCATCAGCAAGGACAGGGGCTATCAAGAGGCCCAGTACTTC.

This clonotype was counted a single time. Here the CDR3 reads CASLVPGDTEAFF. In DNA, the CDR3 is TGTGCCAGCTTGGTGCCGGGGGACACTGAAGCTTTCTTT. The chain combines TRBV25-1 with TRBJ1-1; maybe TRBD1 (5 bases). CDR3 length: 13 residues. Per germline, CDR1 MGHDK and CDR2 SYGVNS. The V end was cut by 8 bases, the J end by 3 bases, with 13 bases between. The variable domain in full, with the rest retrieved from reference TRBV25-1 and TRBJ1-1, is EADIYQTPRYLVIGTGKKITLECSQTMGHDKMYWYQQDPGMELHLIHYSYGVNSTEKGDLSSESTVSRIRTEHFPLTLESARPSHTSQYLCASLVPGDTEAFFGQGTRLTVV.

This clonotype showed up many times. The V gene is TRBV20-1, the J gene TRBJ1-3, with no clear D. V lost 3 bases to trimming and J lost 4 bases, with 10 bases between them. There are 13 residues in the CDR3. Germline CDR1 is DFQATT and CDR2 is SNEGSKA (reference sequence). Here the CDR3 reads CSASSYNGNTIYF. The CDR3 DNA follows: TGCAGTGCTAGTAGCTATAACGGAAACACCATATATTTT.

The chain recombines TRBV5-1 with TRBJ1-1, with D hard to call. The germline CDR1 and CDR2 sequences are SGHRS and YFSETQ. V was clipped by 0 bases and J by 1 base, with 7 bases between them. The CDR3 spans 14 residues. The CDR3 nucleotides read TGCGCCAGCAGCTTGGTAGTGGGGAACACTGAAGCTTTCTTT. The encoded protein is CASSLVVGNTEAFF.